This TCR beta chain was identified in a study of blood T cell repertoires in COVID-19 (dated by TCRdb to the early 2020s). Some background on the complete study: Samples from collaborators originated in the United States, Italy and Spain and spanned both the acute and convalescent phases of COVID-19. The material from the prospective study consisted of cDNA or gDNA derived from T cells, B-cell-depleted T cells, or PBMCs. A de-identified subject ID, COVID-19 status, age in years and sex were almost always included in the sample metadata. Subjects who had been exposed to COVID-19, were actively infected with it, or had recovered from it provided the deeply sampled blood TCRbeta repertoires that made up the dataset. Where HLA class I and class II types were available, the types were taken from metadata supplied by the sample provider, not from assay-based typing. The repertoires were released in a freely available public database intended as a resource for research on the immune response to SARS-CoV-2. The samples were drawn from the first 160 participants of the ongoing ImmuneRACE study and from over 950 subjects provided by 6 global collaborators.

A word on this clone: What antigen it recognizes has not been identified. It has no much larger one-base neighbor in the sample; base qualities were not kept.

According to the germline V gene, CDR1 reads LGHNA and CDR2 reads YNFKEQ. The germline V end is reduced by 1 base and the J end by 9 bases; junction bases left unmatched: 13. The CDR3, cysteine through phenylalanine, is 16 amino acids long. Only the CDR3 DNA stays, 48 bases, in frame from base 1. TCRbeta CDR3 regions were amplified from genomic DNA by means of the immunoSEQ Assay, a bias-controlled multiplex PCR. Processing in the source paper ran as follows. Nucleated cell counts per sample were estimated from amplification of reference gene primers within the assay. Sequence reads were collapsed and filtered to measure the absolute abundance of every unique TCRbeta CDR3 rearrangement. Productive Simpson clonality was computed per sample as the square root of Simpson's diversity index over productive rearrangements. TCRdb obtained this table from immuneACCESS and retained in-frame rearrangements with V and J assigned. These tables miss some clones; where compared with another copy, unresolved V genes account for less than half of the shortfall, and the remainder is unexplained. The DNA gave D and trimming, while V, J and clone size come from that table. This sample is represented by 300,000 to 350,000 clones; 90% of them were singletons. Approximately 4.5% of the sample is held by the ten biggest clonotypes.

Points the paper makes about the study in general: The quantity of clinical and demographic metadata differed by source and by participant and was supplied without curation.

Participants in the prospective study were enrolled through a virtual design, were aged roughly 18 to 100 years, and lived in approximately 25 United States geographic areas. In the prospective study, cohorts were assigned on the basis of participant-reported clinical history obtained from a screening survey and a study questionnaire. Mobile phlebotomists in the prospective study collected whole blood, serum and a nasopharyngeal or oropharyngeal swab from every participant. Additional blood draws and questionnaires over an approximately 2-month period could optionally be provided by prospective study participants. Blood samples from the prospective study were shipped frozen or at room temperature prior to DNA extraction.

The sequenced material came from PBMCs or T cells enriched from blood (not recorded which). The chain uses TRBV4-2 and TRBJ2-7; 9 junctional bases match TRBD2. This clonotype originated in a woman aged 18-29 years with acute COVID-19. For the CDR3, the sequence is CASSQVGSSGINGQYF. The base sequence is TGTGCCAGCAGCCAAGTTGGGTCTAGCGGGATCAACGGGCAGTACTTC.